This entry describes one T cell receptor beta chain. Its cognate antigen has yet to be identified. Per-base quality was not reported, and no clone a single base away is much larger than it. The germline V end is reduced by 4 bases and the J end by 5 bases; junction bases left unmatched: 14. CDR1 is given as SGHRS and CDR2 as YFSETQ, both from the germline V gene. The CDR3, from cysteine to phenylalanine, totals 16 residues. Here the CDR3 DNA is all that survives: 48 bases in frame from base 1. The donors belonged to the validation cohort of under 150 subjects, which was separate from the approximately 700-subject first cohort. The sample originates from a study of cytomegalovirus exposure and HLA in healthy donors (dated by TCRdb to 2016 to 2017). Notes on the research overall: According to a later analysis, one platform produced both the roughly 110 validation repertoires and the approximately 660 repertoires of the first cohort. The study was designed to test whether signatures of past pathogen exposure could be identified by cataloging public T cell receptors. A separate validation cohort of approximately 120 different subjects was used in addition to the roughly 700-subject first cohort. High-throughput TCR immunosequencing, statistical association of individual TCRs with disease status, and machine learning were combined to predict cytomegalovirus infection status.

The method behind the library was the immunoSEQ multiplex PCR assay. As for the original processing: A statistical classification framework was developed to diagnose cytomegalovirus status using the catalog of TCR beta chain sequences. The clones in this table, taken by TCRdb from immuneACCESS, are in-frame only. Not every clone is retained; where verified, under half of the shortfall comes from an unresolved V gene, and the cause of the rest is unknown. V, J and clone size reflect that table, while D and trimming were determined from the DNA. Counted in this sample were about 160,000 clones; 65% to 90% of them appeared once. The ten biggest clones cover 2% to 2.5% of the sample. The research as a whole found: The classifier was reported to diagnose cytomegalovirus status with high specificity and sensitivity in both the original and validation cohorts. Across donors, most TCR sequences were observed very rarely, whereas some public TCRs were present in many individuals. Subsequent analysis determined that TCRs grouped into clusters in the first cohort also showed a tendency toward co-occurrence across the 120 or so validation repertoires, and approximately 94% of cluster scores exceeded 0. In vitro tests confirmed that a few of the cytomegalovirus-associated TCR beta chains recognize cytomegalovirus antigens. In the study, approximately 160 TCR beta chains were listed as associated with cytomegalovirus. All 110 or so repertoires were used to score co-occurrence in the validation cohort in a later analysis, because that analysis had no HLA typing for the cohort. According to the authors, the approach could potentially be generalized to other disease states and immunological phenotypes.

The receptor was derived from a young woman in good health and CMV-seronegative. The chain couples TRBV5-1 to TRBJ2-7, and TRBD2 aligns with 8 junction nucleotides. Sequenced input: PBMCs. Here is the DNA: TGCGCCAGCAGCCCGGGAGTGGCTAGCGGGTCCCACGAGCAGTACTTC. Translated, this gives CASSPGVASGSHEQYF.